These 5 T cell receptor beta chains were all obtained from the same sample, sequenced in a study of T cells in women clearing cervical HPV infection. Libraries were prepared by immunoSEQ multiplex PCR; TCRdb keeps only in-frame clonotypes and omits some of them. The sample totals some 40,000 clones. Sequencing was done on a sample of blood buffy coat. These receptors all stem from a woman aged 18 to 69 with a cervical HPV16 infection that either progressed to CIN3+ or cleared (not recorded which).

About this clone itself: From the germline J gene comes the end of the CDR3, since the read stops 3 residues before it. The rearrangement uses TRBV6-1 and TRBJ2-7; 7 nucleotides agree with TRBD2. The V and J ends lost 0 bases and 0 bases, in that order; junction bases with no gene match: 5. Germline CDR1 reads MNHNS; CDR2 reads SASEGT. This CDR3 region has 16 residues. Partial CDR3 DNA: TGTGCCAGCAGTGAAGCTAGTCGCGGGGGCTCCTACGAG. Its protein product is CASSEASRGGSYE. The CDR3, in full, reads CASSEASRGGSYEQYF.

About this clone itself: The read terminates 3 residues ahead of where the CDR3 ends, so the germline J gene completes it. The chain uses TRBV20-1 and TRBJ2-5, with TRBD1 as a possible D gene (6 bases). Trimming stripped 5 bases from V and 5 bases from J, with 21 bases between. The germline gives CDR1 DFQATT, CDR2 SNEGSKA (reference sequence). The CDR3 sequence is 15 residues long. CDR3 in amino acids: CSAPEATGPQETQYF. The CDR3 DNA, read in part, is TGCAGTGCTCCTGAGGCGACAGGTCCTCAGGAGACC.

Concerning this clone itself: The read stops 3 residues short of the end of the CDR3; the missing end is completed from the germline J gene. The rearrangement uses TRBV7-8 and TRBJ2-5, with D possibly TRBD2 on 6 matching bases. CDR3 size: 16 residues. Per germline, CDR1 SGHVS and CDR2 FQNEAQ. The ends were cut back, 3 bases at V and 5 bases at J, with 19 bases in the middle. The part of the CDR3 DNA that was read is TGTGCCAGCAGCTTTGCCCCCCGGGACTTTACGGAGACC. It codes for CASSFAPRDFTET. The whole CDR3 protein is CASSFAPRDFTETQYF.

About this clone: The read stops 3 residues short of the end of the CDR3; the missing end is completed from the germline J gene. The chain carries TRBV10-3 and TRBJ1-6; TRBD1 is a possible D gene (6 bases). The CDR3 is 14 amino acids. V lost 7 bases to trimming and J lost 8 bases, with 15 bases between them. Germline V gene lookup returns CDR1 ENHRY and CDR2 SYGVKD. Partial CDR3 DNA: TGTGCCATCAAGGCCGGACAGATTGATTCACCC. Its translation: CAIKAGQIDSP. The whole CDR3 protein is CAIKAGQIDSPLHF.

In the case of this clone: The read falls 3 residues short of the CDR3 end, and the missing part is taken from the germline J gene. V gene TRBV7-2 combines with J gene TRBJ2-7; D perhaps matches TRBD2 (6 bases). Trimming pared 8 bases from V and 0 bases from J, leaving 8 bases between. The CDR3 loop spans 12 amino acids. Germline CDR1 SGHTA, CDR2 FQGNSA. The CDR3 protein is CASGGSSYEQYF. CDR3 DNA, as far as it was read: TGTGCCAGCGGAGGGTCCTCCTACGAG. The full variable domain, its missing parts supplied by reference TRBV7-2 and TRBJ2-7, is GAGVSQSPSNKVTEKGKDVELRCDPISGHTALYWYRQSLGQGLEFLIYFQGNSAPDKSGLPSDRFSAERTGGSVSTLTIQRTQQEDSAVYLCASGGSSYEQYFGPGTRLTVT.